The 10 T cell receptor beta chains given below trace back to one sample, sequenced in a study of Ad26.COV2.S vaccination and SARS-CoV-2 variants. Treatment denoted: some 20 received Ad26.COV2.S at low or high dose, single or two shots; 5 received placebo; per-sample allocation not given. It was on day 63 after the first vaccine or placebo injection that samples were taken. TCRdb's table, derived via immunoSEQ multiplex PCR, lists solely in-frame clones and lacks some. The sample lists 250,000 or so clones; 87% were seen once. This sample comprised peripheral blood, obtained in a trial of Ad26.COV2.S vaccine versus placebo. The receptors were sampled from a person between 18 and 59 years old who received the Ad26.COV2.S COVID-19 vaccine or a placebo.

J is TRBJ2-5 and V is TRBV3-1 (or the pseudogene TRBV3-2); 12 bases line up with TRBD2. Looked up from germline, CDR1 is LGHDT and CDR2 is YNNKEL (reference sequence). Unmatched junction bases numbered 6, after V lost 4 bases and J lost 3 bases. The CDR3 covers 16 residues. The CDR3 sequence: CASSRTSGEEEETQYF. The CDR3 region has the DNA TGTGCCAGCAGCCGGACTAGCGGGGAGGAGGAAGAGACCCAGTACTTC.

The chain combines TRBV4-1 with TRBJ1-4; D is possibly TRBD1 (5 bases). The CDR3 loop spans 16 amino acids. V shed 4 bases and J shed 7 bases, with 19 bases lying between them. The germline V gene has CDR1 MGHRA and CDR2 YSYEKL. CDR3 in amino acids: CASSRGAGNSGEKLFF. CDR3 coding DNA: TGCGCCAGCAGCCGCGGGGCGGGCAATAGCGGTGAAAAACTGTTTTTT.

J is TRBJ1-1 and V is TRBV5-4; no definite D call. Trimming removed 1 base at V and 1 base at J, with 8 bases between. The CDR3 totals 14 residues. CDR1 is SGHNT and CDR2 is YYREEE in the germline V gene (reference sequence). Here the CDR3 reads CASSLSNPNTEAFF. In DNA form, the CDR3 reads TGTGCCAGCAGCTTGTCGAATCCGAACACTGAAGCTTTCTTT.

This clone has just one count. In nucleotides, the CDR3 is TGTGCCAGTAGCCTCGTAGGGGGAGTTGGAGAGACCCAGTACTTC. Its protein is CASSLVGGVGETQYF. The rearrangement joins TRBV19 to TRBJ2-5, with a possible D match to TRBD1 (6 bases). Trimming cost V 6 bases and J 4 bases, with 18 bases left between them. CDR1 and CDR2 from the germline V gene are LNHDA and SQIVND (reference sequence). There are 15 residues in the CDR3.

The chain links TRBV25-1 to TRBJ2-6; D is possibly TRBD1 (6 bases). The CDR3 runs 14 residues. Germline values: CDR1 MGHDK, CDR2 SYGVNS. V was pared by 5 bases and J by 2 bases, with 7 bases between. In nucleotides, the CDR3 is TGTGCCAGCAGTCCAGGGGCTGGGGCCAACGTCCTGACTTTC. Amino acid sequence: CASSPGAGANVLTF.

The chain joins TRBV7-9 to TRBJ2-6, with D uncertain. The V end was cut by 3 bases, the J end by 1 base, with 7 bases between. The CDR3 has 15 residues. Germline V gene data show CDR1 as SEHNR and CDR2 as FQNEAQ (reference sequence). DNA of the CDR3: TGTGCCAGCAGCTTTCTCCCATCTGGGGCCAACGTCCTGACTTTC. Translation gives CASSFLPSGANVLTF.

The table lists this clone with a count of one. This chain joins TRBV15 and TRBJ1-1; a weak D match, TRBD1 (5 bases). The CDR3 is 15 amino acids. The germline V and J ends were trimmed by 5 bases and 0 bases, with 13 bases remaining between them. Germline assignment: CDR1 LNHNV and CDR2 YYDKDF (reference sequence). CDR3 DNA sequence: TGTGCCACCAGCCAACGGGGGGGATTGAACACTGAAGCTTTCTTT. Its protein product is CATSQRGGLNTEAFF.

This chain joins TRBV11-2 and TRBJ2-2; TRBD1 matches 7 bases. Germline V gives CDR1 SGHAT, CDR2 FQNNGV. This CDR3 has 16 amino acids. With V trimmed by 6 bases and J by 6 bases, 13 bases remained unmatched. CDR3 protein: CASRHPGQRGPGELFF. The CDR3 bases are TGTGCCAGCAGACATCCGGGACAGAGGGGTCCCGGGGAGCTGTTTTTT. The variable domain in full, with the rest retrieved from reference TRBV11-2 and TRBJ2-2, is EAGVAQSPRYKIIEKRQSVAFWCNPISGHATLYWYQQILGQGPKLLIQFQNNGVVDDSQLPKDRFSAERLKGVDSTLKIQPAKLEDSAVYLCASRHPGQRGPGELFFGEGSRLTVL.

This chain uses TRBV27 with TRBJ2-1; D perhaps matches TRBD1 (5 bases). The CDR3 length is 16 residues. CDR1 MNHEY and CDR2 SMNVEV come from the germline V gene (reference sequence). V gave up 0 bases and J gave up 4 bases, with 13 bases separating them. The CDR3 spells CASSLSGRAYYNEQFF. In DNA form, the CDR3 reads TGTGCCAGCAGTTTATCGGGCAGGGCGTATTACAATGAGCAGTTCTTC.

This clone has a handful of counts. This chain joins TRBV7-9 and TRBJ2-3; 10 bases align to TRBD2. This CDR3 is 15 amino acids long. V lost 3 bases, J lost 1 base, and 1 base stayed unmatched. CDR1 and CDR2 from the germline V gene are SEHNR and FQNEAQ (reference sequence). Here the CDR3 DNA reads TGTGCCAGCAGCTTCCTAGCGGGAGGCACAGATACGCAGTATTTT. As protein: CASSFLAGGTDTQYF. The full variable domain, completed using reference TRBV7-9 and TRBJ2-3, is DTGVSQNPRHKITKRGQNVTFRCDPISEHNRLYWYRQTLGQGPEFLTYFQNEAQLEKSRLLSDRFSAERPKGSFSTLEIQRTEQGDSAMYLCASSFLAGGTDTQYFGPGTRLTVL.